This T cell receptor (beta chain) was obtained from a study of blood T cell repertoires in COVID-19. Study overall: Sources were T cells, B-cell-depleted T cells, or PBMCs; the material itself was cDNA or gDNA.

The CDR3 consists of 15 residues. Germline CDR1 reads SGHAT; CDR2 reads FQNNGV. Germline trimming cut 4 bases from V and 10 bases from J; bases unmatched to any gene: 11. Profiled with immunoSEQ multiplex PCR; TCRdb holds only in-frame clones, not every one. The sample lists 150,000 to 200,000 clones, roughly nine tenths occurring once. Specimen: peripheral blood. The source is a man in his late teens or twenties who had recovered from COVID-19. The V and J genes are TRBV11-2 and TRBJ1-5; 9 positions match TRBD1. The CDR3 region is CASSSAGTGLSPQHF. In DNA form, the CDR3 reads TGTGCCAGCAGCTCAGCCGGGACAGGGCTTTCCCCCCAGCATTTT.